The 5 T cell receptor beta chains presented below share a single source sample, sequenced in a study of blood T cell repertoires in COVID-19. Clones were sequenced by immunoSEQ multiplex PCR, and TCRdb holds only the in-frame ones, with some missing. The sample shows 120,000 or so clones, about three quarters of them seen only once. The sequenced sample was peripheral blood. The receptors here all came from a woman older than 75 with active or convalescent COVID-19.

V gene TRBV5-1 combines with J gene TRBJ2-1, with TRBD2 identical over 7 bases. This CDR3 comprises 13 residues. From germline, CDR1 is SGHRS and CDR2 YFSETQ. The junction had 3 bases not matched to a gene; V was cut back by 1 base and J by 8 bases. The CDR3 nucleotides are TGCGCCAGCAGCTTGACTGGGGGGGATGAGCAGTTCTTC. Translation: CASSLTGGDEQFF. Variable domain in full (rest from reference TRBV5-1 and TRBJ2-1): KAGVTQTPRYLIKTRGQQVTLSCSPISGHRSVSWYQQTPGQGLQFLFEYFSETQRNKGNFPGRFSGRQFSNSRSEMNVSTLELGDSALYLCASSLTGGDEQFFGPGTRLTVL.

This chain uses TRBV3-1 (or the pseudogene TRBV3-2) with TRBJ2-1; D is uncertain. Germline CDR1 and CDR2: LGHDT and YNNKEL (reference sequence). The V end lost 3 bases, the J end lost 4 bases, and 7 bases lay between the germline ends. The CDR3 runs 13 residues. The chain's CDR3 is CASSQTSYNEQFF. The CDR3 coding sequence is TGTGCCAGCAGCCAGACTTCTTACAATGAGCAGTTCTTC.

The chain combines TRBV4-1 with TRBJ2-3; 10 bases match TRBD2. V was clipped by 2 bases and J by 2 bases; unmatched bases: 4. The CDR3 consists of 16 residues. Germline loops: CDR1 MGHRA, CDR2 YSYEKL. The CDR3 region has the DNA TGCGCCAGCAGCCAACGGACTAGCGGAAACACAGATACGCAGTATTTT. Residues: CASSQRTSGNTDTQYF.

The genes are TRBV2 and TRBJ1-2, with a possible D match to TRBD1 (5 bases). This CDR3 comprises 13 residues. Germline V gene data show CDR1 as SNHLY and CDR2 as FYNNEI. The V and J ends lost 7 bases and 6 bases respectively, with 15 bases between them. This CDR3 is CASIVQGFDGYTF. The CDR3 nucleotides read TGTGCCAGCATAGTCCAGGGTTTCGATGGCTACACCTTC.

The rearrangement links TRBV29-1 to TRBJ2-7; 7 positions match TRBD2. With V trimmed by 5 bases and J by 1 base, 2 bases remained unmatched. The CDR3 is made up of 12 amino acids. CDR1 and CDR2 from the germline V gene are SQVTM and ANQGSEA. This chain's CDR3 is CSVFSGSYEQYF. For the CDR3, the DNA is TGCAGCGTTTTTAGCGGGTCCTACGAGCAGTACTTC.